The clone carrying this T cell receptor beta chain was seen more than once but under ten times. Its target is unknown. Library construction for TCR beta used iRepertoire HTBI primers and Arm-PCR of CDR3 regions. TCRdb independently ran MiXCR on the multiplex PCR reads; one entry per CDR3 protein. The sample yields around 400,000 distinct CDR3 sequences, 21% seen once. Time point reported: persistent/refractory GD, antithyroid drugs over 5 years with positive TRAb. RNA isolated from PBMCs was used to make the TCR library. This entry belongs to a study of regulatory T cells in long-lasting Graves disease. Findings and limits, study-wide: Accuracy may have suffered from the small sample size. Persistent disease exhibited a predilection for TRBV28, TRBJ1-2 and TRBJ2-5.

The J segment lost 0 bases and the V segment lost 10 bases, leaving 9 bases of the junction unmatched. From germline, CDR1 is ENHRY and CDR2 SYGVKD. There are 15 residues in the CDR3. Specimen: peripheral blood mononuclear cells (PBMCs), collected when the disease was refractory, from a patient treated with antithyroid drugs. The chain uses TRBV10-3 and TRBJ2-7, with 10 bases that match TRBD2. The source of this sequence is a female donor with Graves disease. CDR3 DNA: TGTGCCACCACCCTAGCGGGAGAAGGCTCCTACGAGCAGTACTTC. As protein: CATTLAGEGSYEQYF.